This T cell receptor (beta chain) comes out of a study of T cells after yellow fever vaccination. Background on the study: Some fractions had low cell numbers, and these were prepared with SMART-Seq v4 Ultra Low Input.

The ends lost 5 bases at V and 7 bases at J; junction bases unmatched: 9. Germline CDR1 reads DFQATT; CDR2 reads SNEGSKA (reference sequence). This CDR3 has 14 residues. This clonotype came up a few times. Antigen unknown. The 5'RACE template-switching step produced TCR cDNA and added a universal primer site and UMIs. TCRdb reprocessed the 5' RACE reads with MiXCR, giving one entry per CDR3 protein. The sample holds some 560,000 distinct CDR3 sequences, about 19% seen once. General study points: A small share of clonotypes appeared in both CD4 and CD8 compartments. Reappearance after the booster was observed for most primary-vaccination clones (more than 95% CD4, approximately 90% CD8).

This material consisted of PBMCs, taken 15 days after the yellow fever booster vaccination. The chain joins TRBV20-1 to TRBJ2-1; 9 nucleotides agree with TRBD2. The clonotype was recovered from a young man who received the YFV17D yellow fever vaccine. CDR3 protein: CSAPMREGLNEQFF. CDR3 nucleotides: TGCAGTGCTCCTATGCGGGAGGGCCTAAATGAGCAGTTCTTC.